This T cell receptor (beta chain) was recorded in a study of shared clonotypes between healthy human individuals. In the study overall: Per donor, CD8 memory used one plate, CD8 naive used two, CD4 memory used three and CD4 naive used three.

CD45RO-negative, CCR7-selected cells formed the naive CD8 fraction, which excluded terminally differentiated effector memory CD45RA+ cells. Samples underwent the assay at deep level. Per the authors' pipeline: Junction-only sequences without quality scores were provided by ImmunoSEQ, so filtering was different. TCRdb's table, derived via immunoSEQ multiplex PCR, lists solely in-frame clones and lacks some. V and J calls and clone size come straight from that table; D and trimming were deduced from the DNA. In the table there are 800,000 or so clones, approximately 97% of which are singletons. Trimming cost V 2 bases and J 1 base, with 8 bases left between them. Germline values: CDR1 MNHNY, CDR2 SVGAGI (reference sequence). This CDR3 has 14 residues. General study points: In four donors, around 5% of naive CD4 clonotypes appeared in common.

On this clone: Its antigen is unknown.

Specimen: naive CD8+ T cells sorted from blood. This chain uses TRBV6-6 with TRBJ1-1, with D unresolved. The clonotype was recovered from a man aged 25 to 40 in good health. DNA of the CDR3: TGTGCCAGCAGTTACACGGGCTCGAACACTGAAGCTTTCTTT. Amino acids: CASSYTGSNTEAFF.